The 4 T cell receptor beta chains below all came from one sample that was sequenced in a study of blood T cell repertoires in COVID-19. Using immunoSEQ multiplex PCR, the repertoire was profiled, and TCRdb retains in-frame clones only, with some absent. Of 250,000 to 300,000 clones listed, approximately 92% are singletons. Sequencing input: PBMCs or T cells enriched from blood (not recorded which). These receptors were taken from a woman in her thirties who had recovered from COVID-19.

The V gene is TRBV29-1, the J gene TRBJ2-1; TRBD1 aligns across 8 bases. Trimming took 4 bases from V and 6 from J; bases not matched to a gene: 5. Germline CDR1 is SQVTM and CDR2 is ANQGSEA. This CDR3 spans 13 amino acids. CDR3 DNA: TGCAGCGTTGGAACACAGGGGGTCAATGAGCAGTTCTTC. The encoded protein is CSVGTQGVNEQFF.

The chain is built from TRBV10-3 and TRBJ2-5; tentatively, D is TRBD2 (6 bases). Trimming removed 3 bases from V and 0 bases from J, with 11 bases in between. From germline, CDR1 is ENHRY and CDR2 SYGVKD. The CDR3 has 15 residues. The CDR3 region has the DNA TGTGCCATCAGTGATGGAGGGAGGAACCAAGAGACCCAGTACTTC. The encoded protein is CAISDGGRNQETQYF.

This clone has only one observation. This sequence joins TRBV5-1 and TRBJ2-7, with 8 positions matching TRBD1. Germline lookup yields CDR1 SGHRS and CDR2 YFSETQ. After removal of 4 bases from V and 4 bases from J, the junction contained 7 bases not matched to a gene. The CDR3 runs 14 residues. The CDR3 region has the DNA TGCGCCAGCAGCCCGGGACAGGCCGCTTACGAGCAGTACTTC. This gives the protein CASSPGQAAYEQYF. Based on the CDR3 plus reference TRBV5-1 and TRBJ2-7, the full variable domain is KAGVTQTPRYLIKTRGQQVTLSCSPISGHRSVSWYQQTPGQGLQFLFEYFSETQRNKGNFPGRFSGRQFSNSRSEMNVSTLELGDSALYLCASSPGQAAYEQYFGPGTRLTVT.

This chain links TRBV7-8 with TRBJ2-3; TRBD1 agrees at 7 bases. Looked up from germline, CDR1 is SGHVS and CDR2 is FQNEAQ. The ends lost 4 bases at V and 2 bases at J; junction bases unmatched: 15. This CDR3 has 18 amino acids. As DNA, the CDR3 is TGTGCCAGCAGCTCCCCGGGACAGAGCGCTGGAGACACAGATACGCAGTATTTT. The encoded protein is CASSSPGQSAGDTDTQYF. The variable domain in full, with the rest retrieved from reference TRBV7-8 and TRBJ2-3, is GAGVSQSPRYKVAKRGQDVALRCDPISGHVSLFWYQQALGQGPEFLTYFQNEAQLDKSGLPSDRFFAERPEGSVSTLKIQRTQQEDSAVYLCASSSPGQSAGDTDTQYFGPGTRLTVL.